These 10 T cell receptor beta chains were all obtained from the same sample, sequenced in a study of blood T cell repertoires in COVID-19. Assay used: immunoSEQ multiplex PCR; TCRdb lists only in-frame clones, some missing. The sample has around 340,000 clones, about 88% seen once. The sample taken for sequencing was peripheral blood. All receptors come from a woman aged 55-69 years with COVID-19, enrolled during active disease.

V and J are TRBV5-1 and TRBJ2-5; weak D call: TRBD2 (7 bases). Trimming shortened V by 4 bases and J by 1 base, and 20 bases separated the two germline ends. CDR1 is SGHRS and CDR2 is YFSETQ in the germline V gene. This CDR3 spans 17 amino acids. For the CDR3, the DNA is TGCGCCAGCAGCATCTTACAGGGAGGGGGGAGCCAAGAGACCCAGTACTTC. Protein product: CASSILQGGGSQETQYF. Based on the CDR3 plus reference TRBV5-1 and TRBJ2-5, the full variable domain is KAGVTQTPRYLIKTRGQQVTLSCSPISGHRSVSWYQQTPGQGLQFLFEYFSETQRNKGNFPGRFSGRQFSNSRSEMNVSTLELGDSALYLCASSILQGGGSQETQYFGPGTRLLVL.

The chain combines TRBV12-5 with TRBJ1-5, with D tentatively TRBD1 (6 bases). V was trimmed by 0 bases and J by 0 bases, leaving 24 bases between them. The V gene's germline CDR1 is LGHNT and CDR2 FRNRAP. The CDR3 sequence is 21 residues long. CDR3 sequence: CASGLVRQGTLPTPSNQPQHF. The CDR3, as DNA: TGTGCTAGTGGTTTGGTACGGCAGGGGACACTTCCTACCCCTAGCAATCAGCCCCAGCATTTT. The whole variable domain, remainder taken from reference TRBV12-5 and TRBJ1-5, is DARVTQTPRHKVTEMGQEVTMRCQPILGHNTVFWYRQTMMQGLELLAYFRNRAPLDDSGMPKDRFSAEMPDATLATLKIQPSEPRDSAVYFCASGLVRQGTLPTPSNQPQHFGDGTRLSIL.

As for this clone: This specimen includes other DNA sequences encoding the same CDR3. This sequence joins TRBV9 and TRBJ2-7, with TRBD2 identical over 11 bases. The CDR3 is 15 amino acids. With V trimmed by 1 base and J by 7 bases, 7 bases remained unmatched. Germline V gene sequence: CDR1 SGDLS, CDR2 YYNGEE. The CDR3 sequence: CASSVTPGLADEQYF. The CDR3 region has the DNA TGTGCCAGCAGCGTAACCCCGGGACTAGCGGATGAGCAGTACTTC.

The chain combines TRBV4-1 with TRBJ1-2, with D perhaps TRBD1 (5 bases). The germline V gene has CDR1 MGHRA and CDR2 YSYEKL. Trimming stripped 1 base from V and 0 bases from J, with 12 bases between. The CDR3 is made up of 16 amino acids. CDR3 sequence (DNA): TGCGCCAGCAGCCAAGTAGGGGCAGAGTCTAACTATGGCTACACCTTC. The encoded protein is CASSQVGAESNYGYTF.

The chain recombines TRBV10-2 with TRBJ2-3, with TRBD2 identical over 8 bases. The ends lost 3 bases at V and 4 bases at J; junction bases unmatched: 3. The CDR3 has 14 amino acids. Germline CDR1 and CDR2: WSHSY and SAAADI. CDR3 region: CASSDRGGPDTQYF. The CDR3 region has the DNA TGCGCCAGCAGTGACCGGGGGGGACCAGATACGCAGTATTTT.

The chain recombines TRBV3-1 (or the pseudogene TRBV3-2) with TRBJ1-6, with D maybe TRBD1 (6 bases). V lost 0 bases and J lost 7, with 13 bases in between. The germline V gene has CDR1 LGHDT and CDR2 YNNKEL (reference sequence). The CDR3 runs 16 residues. The DNA for the CDR3 is TGTGCCAGCAGCCAAGATTGGTCAGGGGTCAATTCACCCCTCCACTTT. The encoded protein is CASSQDWSGVNSPLHF.

This clone has only one observation. The chain is built from TRBV19 and TRBJ2-7, with D perhaps matching TRBD1 (5 bases). Germline V gene lookup returns CDR1 LNHDA and CDR2 SQIVND (reference sequence). The CDR3 runs 17 residues. V was pared by 4 bases and J by 0 bases, with 19 bases between. CDR3 bases: TGTGCCAGTAGTACCTCCTCCCTCCAGGGTACCTCCTACGAGCAGTACTTC. Translation: CASSTSSLQGTSYEQYF.

V usage is TRBV4-2 and J usage is TRBJ2-1; TRBD1 might be the D (6 bases). CDR1 is LGHNA, CDR2 YNFKEQ, per germline. Deletions cut 3 bases from V and 3 bases from J, with 18 bases between. The CDR3 runs to 17 residues. This chain's CDR3 is CASSQRATGINYNEQFF. The CDR3 nucleotides read TGTGCCAGCAGCCAGAGGGCCACAGGGATTAACTACAATGAGCAGTTCTTC.

The J gene is TRBJ1-2, the V gene TRBV6-1; TRBD1 matches at 9 bases. Germline values: CDR1 MNHNS, CDR2 SASEGT. This CDR3 region has 18 residues. The V and J ends lost 4 bases and 2 bases, in that order; junction bases with no gene match: 14. For the CDR3, the DNA is TGTGCCAGCAGTGTCGGCCGGGACAGGGAGGAACCCAACTATGGCTACACCTTC. Protein sequence: CASSVGRDREEPNYGYTF.

This chain uses TRBV19 with TRBJ1-6; D gene uncertain. The germline CDR1 and CDR2 sequences are LNHDA and SQIVND (reference sequence). The CDR3 has 15 amino acids. The V and J ends lost 5 bases and 7 bases respectively, with 15 bases between them. CDR3 DNA: TGTGCCAGTAGTCCCCTCGGCGGGGTAAATTCACCCCTCCACTTT. This gives the protein CASSPLGGVNSPLHF. Full variable domain (rest looked up from reference TRBV19 and TRBJ1-6): DGGITQSPKYLFRKEGQNVTLSCEQNLNHDAMYWYRQDPGQGLRLIYYSQIVNDFQKGDIAEGYSVSREKKESFPLTVTSAQKNPTAFYLCASSPLGGVNSPLHFGNGTRLTVT.